This TCR beta chain was retrieved from a study of control samples from healthy donors and cancer patients. V was shortened by 7 bases and J by 1 base, with 10 bases between the two germline ends. Germline lookup yields CDR1 MNHEY and CDR2 SVGAGI. The CDR3 sequence is 13 residues long. Assay used: immunoSEQ multiplex PCR; TCRdb lists only in-frame clones, some missing. The sample carries 90,000 or so clones, around 89% recorded once. This rearrangement joins TRBV6-5 to TRBJ1-1; no clear D gene. Material for sequencing was blood. The sequence came from a woman aged 70-85 years in good health. CDR3 coding DNA: TGTGCCAGCAAGGCTCGCGGGAACACTGAAGCTTTCTTT. It is translated as CASKARGNTEAFF.